The rows below give T cell receptor beta chains drawn from one sample of a study of cytomegalovirus exposure and HLA in healthy donors. Sequenced by immunoSEQ multiplex PCR; TCRdb stores in-frame clones only, minus some. The sample yields roughly 120,000 clones, roughly 80% seen once. Material for sequencing was PBMCs. Every receptor here comes from a woman in her thirties or forties in good health and CMV-seropositive. Both conserved end residues are part of each CDR3. Fields, in order: clone size, D gene, J gene, V gene, CDR3 DNA, CDR3 protein. A D gene is named only where the DNA matches it firmly. The size entry is marked missing in some rows and otherwise reads once, few, many or a size class.

- | TRBD2 | TRBJ2-5 | TRBV5-1 | TGCGCCAGCAGCGGAGGGACTAGCGGGGGAGAGACCCAGTACTTC | CASSGGTSGGETQYF
- | - | TRBJ2-6 | TRBV19 | TGTGCCAGTACGCGAGTTGGGGCCAACGTCCTGACTTTC | CASTRVGANVLTF
- | - | TRBJ2-2 | TRBV18 | TGTGCCAGCTCACCACCGTGGCAGGCCACCGGGGAGCTGTTTTTT | CASSPPWQATGELFF
- | - | TRBJ2-1 | TRBV19 | TGTGCCAGTAGTATGGGTGAGCCTAGCTCCTACAATGAGCAGTTCTTC | CASSMGEPSSYNEQFF
- | - | TRBJ1-2 | TRBV9 | TGTGCCAGCAGCGTAGGGAGGGTTGGGTATGGCTACACCTTC | CASSVGRVGYGYTF
- | - | TRBJ1-2 | TRBV2 | TGTGCCAGCAGCCCCTTTGCGGGTCGAGGCTATGGCTACACCTTC | CASSPFAGRGYGYTF
- | TRBD1 | TRBJ2-7 | TRBV6-5 | TGTGCCAGCGGAAACAGGGGTCCATTCTACGAGCAGTACTTC | CASGNRGPFYEQYF
- | TRBD1 | TRBJ1-1 | TRBV29-1 | TGCAGCGTAACAACAGGGGGGAACACTGAAGCTTTCTTT | CSVTTGGNTEAFF
- | TRBD2 | TRBJ2-1 | TRBV9 | TGTGCCAGCAGCGCCATACTACTAGCGGGGGCTAAAAATGAGCAGTTCTTC | CASSAILLAGAKNEQFF
few | TRBD1 | TRBJ1-1 | TRBV10-3 | TGTGCCATCAGCTACGACAGGGGGCTGCCTTTCTTT | CAISYDRGLPFF
- | TRBD1 | TRBJ1-6 | TRBV5-1 | TGCGCCAGCAGCTTGGGACAGGGTGAGTCACCCCTCCACTTT | CASSLGQGESPLHF
- | TRBD2 | TRBJ2-1 | TRBV11-2 | TGTGCCAGCAGCTTAACGGGCGGGAGCTCCTACAATGAGCAGTTCTTC | CASSLTGGSSYNEQFF
- | TRBD1 | TRBJ1-3 | TRBV18 | TGTGCCAGCTCACCACCGGCAGGGGGAACTTCTGCTGGAAACACCATATATTTT | CASSPPAGGTSAGNTIYF
- | - | TRBJ1-1 | TRBV7-2 | TGTGCCAGCAGCTTTCGTGGCGGGAACACTGAAGCTTTCTTT | CASSFRGGNTEAFF
- | TRBD2 | TRBJ2-5 | TRBV9 | TGTGCCAGCAGCGTAGAATTAGCGGGGGGCAGGGAGACCCAGTACTTC | CASSVELAGGRETQYF
- | - | TRBJ2-2 | TRBV15 | TGTGCCACCAGCAGAGACAGGGTAACCGGGGAGCTGTTTTTT | CATSRDRVTGELFF
- | TRBD2 | TRBJ2-5 | TRBV25-1 | TGTGGCACCGGGACTAGCGGGAAAGAGACCCAGTACTTC | CGTGTSGKETQYF
- | - | TRBJ1-1 | TRBV7-3 | TGTGCCAGCAGCTTAAGCCCGACGGGTAACACTGAAGCTTTCTTT | CASSLSPTGNTEAFF
- | - | TRBJ1-6 | TRBV7-8 | TGTGCCAGCAGCTTAGTAGGGGTCTTCCATATTTATAATTCACCCCTCCACTTT | CASSLVGVFHIYNSPLHF
once | TRBD2 | TRBJ2-7 | TRBV7-2 | TGTGCCAGCAGCTTAGTCCCAGCGGGAGGGCCCAACGAGCAGTACTTC | CASSLVPAGGPNEQYF
- | TRBD1 | TRBJ2-7 | TRBV4-2 | TGTGCCAGCAGCCAAGATGTTCTAGGACAGGGTATCTACGAGCAGTACTTC | CASSQDVLGQGIYEQYF
- | - | TRBJ2-2 | TRBV7-2 | TGTGCCAGCAGCCGAAGACGGGACACATACACCGGGGAGCTGTTTTTT | CASSRRRDTYTGELFF
- | - | TRBJ2-5 | TRBV23-1 | TGCGCCAGCCGGGGGAGCCGACAGGGTCGGGAGACCCAGTACTTC | CASRGSRQGRETQYF
- | - | TRBJ1-2 | TRBV7-9 | TGTGCCAGCAGCTCATCGACAGACAACTATGGCTACACCTTC | CASSSSTDNYGYTF
- | TRBD2 | TRBJ2-1 | TRBV7-8 | TGTGCCAGCAGCCTTAGAATGGAGCGGGGGGGGATGGAGTTCTTC | CASSLRMERGGMEFF
- | TRBD2 | TRBJ2-7 | TRBV6-5 | TGTGCCAGCAGTCTCAGCGGGAGCTACGAGCAGTACTTC | CASSLSGSYEQYF
- | TRBD1 | TRBJ1-2 | TRBV18 | TGTGCCAGCTCACCGGGACCAGGGGGCGAGGTTGGCTACACCTTC | CASSPGPGGEVGYTF
once | TRBD1 | TRBJ1-6 | TRBV19 | TGTGCCAGTAGTACTGGGGGGCACAGGGGTAATTCACCCCTCCACTTT | CASSTGGHRGNSPLHF
- | TRBD1 | TRBJ1-2 | TRBV5-1 | TGCGCCAGCAGCTTGGGGGACAGAACCTATGGCTACACCTTC | CASSLGDRTYGYTF
- | - | TRBJ1-4 | TRBV5-4 | TGTGCCAGCAGCATACGGACTCAAACTAATGAAAAACTGTTTTTT | CASSIRTQTNEKLFF
- | TRBD1 | TRBJ1-3 | TRBV5-1 | TGCGCCAGCAGCCCACTGGGACAGGGGGCGTTTGGAAACACCATATATTTT | CASSPLGQGAFGNTIYF
- | TRBD1 | TRBJ1-5 | TRBV19 | TGTGCCAGTAGTATGTCCCATCAGGGGGGCCATCAGCCCCAGCATTTT | CASSMSHQGGHQPQHF
- | - | TRBJ1-1 | TRBV13 | TGTGCCAGCAGCTCACTGACGTGGGAGAGGAACACTGAAGCTTTCTTT | CASSSLTWERNTEAFF
- | TRBD1 | TRBJ2-7 | TRBV4-1 | TGCGCCAGCAGCCAGGGCCAGTCCGGGACAGGGGCATTTTACGAGCAGTACTTC | CASSQGQSGTGAFYEQYF
- | - | TRBJ1-5 | TRBV7-8 | TGTGCCAGCAGCTTAATGGCGGGTTACGGGCAGCCCCAGCATTTT | CASSLMAGYGQPQHF
- | TRBD2 | TRBJ2-7 | TRBV5-4 | TGTGCCAGCACCCGCGGCGGCGGGAGTAACCCCTACGAGCAGTACTTC | CASTRGGGSNPYEQYF
- | - | TRBJ1-2 | TRBV7-5 | TGTGCCAGAAGCTTACAGGGTAACTATGGCTACACCTTC | CARSLQGNYGYTF
- | - | TRBJ2-2 | TRBV5-1 | TGCGCCAGCAGCTTGCGTCTAGGAGACACCGGGGAGCTGTTTTTT | CASSLRLGDTGELFF
few | TRBD1 | TRBJ1-5 | TRBV6-1 | TGTGCCAGCAGTGTACGGATAGGACAGGGCGGCAATCAGCCCCAGCATTTT | CASSVRIGQGGNQPQHF
- | TRBD2 | TRBJ2-1 | TRBV4-3 | TGCGCCAGCAGCCAAGAAGTTGGGACTACCTACAATGAGCAGTTCTTC | CASSQEVGTTYNEQFF
- | - | TRBJ1-2 | TRBV7-8 | TGTGCCAGCAGCTTATTGCGAGGCTCTAACTATGGCTACACCTTC | CASSLLRGSNYGYTF
- | - | TRBJ1-6 | TRBV5-1 | TGCGCCAGCAAAGAGAGTTTTAATAATTCACCCCTCCACTTT | CASKESFNNSPLHF
few | - | TRBJ2-2 | TRBV30 | TGTGCCTGGAGCCTCAGCGAGACCGGGGAGCTGTTTTTT | CAWSLSETGELFF
few | - | TRBJ2-7 | TRBV5-6 | TGTGCCAGCACCAGGGGTTCCTACGAGCAGTACTTC | CASTRGSYEQYF
once | - | TRBJ2-2 | TRBV2 | TGTGCCAGCCTCCGAAGCGTAACCGGGGAGCTGTTTTTT | CASLRSVTGELFF
- | TRBD2 | TRBJ2-7 | TRBV19 | TGTGCCAGTAGTATCAGCGGGGGGTCCTCCTACGAGCAGTACTTC | CASSISGGSSYEQYF
- | TRBD1 | TRBJ2-7 | TRBV11-2 | TGTGCCAGCAGCGAGGCCGGGACAGCTTCCTACGAGCAGTACTTC | CASSEAGTASYEQYF
- | - | TRBJ2-7 | TRBV15 | TGTGCCACCAGCAGAGATATGAGCTCCTACGAGCAGTACTTC | CATSRDMSSYEQYF
once | - | TRBJ2-7 | TRBV23-1 | TGCGCCAGCAGTCAATCGGGCCACCCCTACGAGCAGTACTTC | CASSQSGHPYEQYF